This T cell receptor (beta chain) appears in the sequencing data of a study of healthy donors' naive CD4 and CD8 T cells. A linear amplification protocol produced the TCR libraries from about 0.45 ug of total RNA. TCRdb re-called the reads with MiXCR, one entry per CDR3 protein. Among 150,000 to 200,000 distinct CDR3 sequences listed, around 80% were seen once. A remark on this clonotype: Its antigen is as yet unknown.

The CDR3 sequence is 17 residues long. V lost 5 bases to trimming and J lost 0 bases, with 20 bases between them. Germline CDR1 reads SGHVS; CDR2 reads FQNEAQ. Whole-study results and caveats: Positive CDR3 charge linked to CD4+ cells, negative to CD8+ cells.

The material sequenced was naive CD4+ and CD8+ T cells sorted from blood, pooled from several donors. The chain recombines TRBV7-8 with TRBJ2-7, with TRBD2 as a possible D gene (5 bases). The clonotype originates from a pool of human donors in good health; the sample pools cells from several healthy donors. CDR3 amino acids: CASSQEGWAGSSYEQYF. Written as DNA, the CDR3 is TGTGCCAGCAGCCAAGAGGGATGGGCAGGCAGCTCCTACGAGCAGTACTTC.